This T cell receptor (beta chain) was sequenced for a study of OX40 agonist ivuxolimab in advanced cancers. Study information: Ivuxolimab, an antibody that agonizes OX40 (CD134), was administered to the patients. The dose-escalation cohort was roughly 84% male, with a mean age of 60 years, ranging roughly 20 to 90. The study, taken as a whole, reports: Mean expanded clone counts were higher in CD8+ than CD4+ T cells. Dose levels from 0.1 to 3.0 mg/kg saw CD4+ and CD8+ blood T cells expand clonally by week 6.

Repertoires were generated with immunoSEQ multiplex PCR, while TCRdb's copy carries only in-frame clones and drops some. In the table there are over 20,000 clones, around 86% of which are singletons. The CDR3 loop spans 15 amino acids. Trimming cost V 1 base and J 4 bases, with 12 bases left between them. Per the germline V gene, CDR1 is SEHNR and CDR2 is FQNEAQ (reference sequence). Comment on this clone: Its target is not known.

This receptor was obtained from an adult with an advanced solid tumor such as melanoma, head and neck, liver or kidney cancer. This sample comprised CD4+ or CD8+ T cells sorted from blood, obtained in a trial of the OX40 agonist ivuxolimab. This rearrangement joins TRBV7-9 to TRBJ2-3; D ambiguous. The CDR3 coding sequence is TGTGCCAGCAGCTTAGGTCCGGGTAGGTCAGATACGCAGTATTTT. It is translated as CASSLGPGRSDTQYF.